Shown below are 30 T cell receptor beta chains from a single sample sequenced in a study of cytomegalovirus exposure and HLA in healthy donors. PCR employed 60 Vbeta and 13 Jbeta primers. Libraries were prepared by immunoSEQ multiplex PCR; TCRdb keeps only in-frame clonotypes and omits some of them. Here the sample spans approximately 240,000 clones, more than 60% being singletons. The sample taken for sequencing was PBMCs. The receptors originated from a woman aged 60-75 years in good health and CMV-seropositive.

The chain has TRBV19 and TRBJ1-3, with 9 nucleotides matching TRBD1. The CDR3 extends over 18 amino acids. CDR1 and CDR2 from the germline V gene are LNHDA and SQIVND (reference sequence). The trim removed 1 base at V and 0 bases at J, leaving 7 bases unmatched. This CDR3 reads CASSIGTGGLHSGNTIYF. The CDR3 coding sequence is TGTGCCAGTAGTATAGGAACAGGGGGCCTCCACTCTGGAAACACCATATATTTT.

The chain has TRBV7-2 and TRBJ2-7; D perhaps matches TRBD1 (6 bases). This CDR3 contains 13 residues. Germline lookup yields CDR1 SGHTA and CDR2 FQGNSA. Between the trimmed V and J ends, which lost 11 bases and 2 bases, there was a span of 16 bases. The CDR3 sequence: CASKGDPPYEQYF. DNA of the CDR3: TGTGCCTCCAAGGGGGACCCACCCTACGAGCAGTACTTC.

The rearrangement links TRBV30 to TRBJ2-3, with D tentatively TRBD2 (5 bases). The CDR3 covers 12 residues. Per the germline V gene, CDR1 is GTSNPN and CDR2 is SVGIG (reference sequence). V dropped 4 bases and J dropped 7 bases, with 12 bases sitting between them. CDR3 nucleotide sequence: TGTGCCTGGAACCCCGCGGGCTATACGCAGTATTTT. It specifies CAWNPAGYTQYF.

The rearrangement links TRBV19 to TRBJ1-3, with 9 bases aligning to TRBD1. Losses at the gene ends were 7 bases for V and 2 bases for J; bases not matched to a gene: 6. The CDR3 sequence is 15 residues long. Germline V lookup: CDR1 LNHDA, CDR2 SQIVND (reference sequence). The CDR3 nucleotides read TGTGCCAGTACCGGGACAGGGACTACTGGAAACACCATATATTTT. Amino acid sequence: CASTGTGTTGNTIYF.

The chain uses TRBV5-1 and TRBJ2-7; 9 bases line up with TRBD2. The CDR3 sequence is 18 residues long. CDR1 is SGHRS, CDR2 YFSETQ, per germline. After removal of 0 bases from V and 6 bases from J, the junction contained 16 bases not matched to a gene. The CDR3 protein is CASSLEFVGSGRTGEQYF. The CDR3 DNA reads TGCGCCAGCAGCTTGGAATTCGTTGGTAGCGGGAGAACGGGCGAGCAGTACTTC. Full variable domain (missing parts from reference TRBV5-1 and TRBJ2-7): KAGVTQTPRYLIKTRGQQVTLSCSPISGHRSVSWYQQTPGQGLQFLFEYFSETQRNKGNFPGRFSGRQFSNSRSEMNVSTLELGDSALYLCASSLEFVGSGRTGEQYFGPGTRLTVT.

This rearrangement joins TRBV19 to TRBJ1-2; 8 bases match TRBD1. This CDR3 is 15 amino acids long. Losses at the gene ends were 4 bases for V and 5 bases for J; bases not matched to a gene: 9. CDR1 LNHDA and CDR2 SQIVND come from the germline V gene (reference sequence). CDR3 protein: CASSTSRTGSYGYTF. As DNA, the CDR3 is TGTGCCAGTAGTACGAGTCGGACAGGGTCTTATGGCTACACCTTC.

The chain recombines TRBV27 with TRBJ2-5; TRBD2 aligns across 9 bases. The J call may be incorrect, as the DNA end agrees better with TRBJ2-7. Germline CDR1 and CDR2: MNHEY and SMNVEV (reference sequence). The CDR3 sequence is 13 residues long. CDR3 DNA sequence: TGTGCCAGCACTAGCGGGATCGCCTACGAGCAGTACTTC. Its translation: CASTSGIAYEQYF.

The CDR3 DNA reads TGTGCCAGCAGCTTAACTTTTAGCGGGAGGTGGCAAGAGACCCAGTACTTC. As protein: CASSLTFSGRWQETQYF. This sequence joins TRBV7-7 and TRBJ2-5, with 10 bases aligning to TRBD2. The CDR3 length is 17 residues. Germline-derived CDR1 and CDR2 are SSHAT and FNYEAQ (reference sequence). Trimming removed 2 bases from V and 2 bases from J; junction bases left unmatched: 8.

This chain uses TRBV10-1 with TRBJ2-7; D ambiguous. The germline gives CDR1 WNHNN, CDR2 SYGVQD (reference sequence). Deletions cut 6 bases from V and 6 bases from J, with 12 bases between. The CDR3 covers 12 residues. The CDR3 bases are TGCGCCAGCAGCGACACCCGGCTCGAGCAGTACTTC. Translating it yields CASSDTRLEQYF.

This chain connects TRBV6-1 to TRBJ1-5; no reliable D call. V was pared by 7 bases and J by 2 bases, with 12 bases between. The CDR3 is 14 residues long. From germline, CDR1 is MNHNS and CDR2 SASEGT. CDR3 nucleotide sequence: TGTGCCAGCACGAACAGCCGAGGCAATCAGCCCCAGCATTTT. Its protein product is CASTNSRGNQPQHF.

The chain recombines TRBV5-5 with TRBJ1-2; D is possibly TRBD1 (5 bases). Trimming pared 0 bases from V and 8 bases from J, leaving 14 bases between. The CDR3 runs to 14 residues. The germline CDR1 and CDR2 sequences are SGHKS and YYEKEE (reference sequence). CDR3 region: CASSLAQGAGGYTF. The CDR3 DNA sequence: TGTGCCAGCAGCTTGGCTCAAGGGGCGGGGGGCTACACCTTC.

The V gene is TRBV2, the J gene TRBJ2-3; 13 bases are a match to TRBD2. The length of the CDR3 is 15 residues. CDR1 is SNHLY, CDR2 FYNNEI, per germline. V was clipped by 6 bases and J by 6 bases; unmatched bases: 6. CDR3 residues: CASRGTSGIVDTQYF. The CDR3 DNA is TGTGCCAGCAGGGGGACTAGCGGGATTGTCGATACGCAGTATTTT.

The chain combines TRBV28 with TRBJ1-1; D might be TRBD1 (5 bases). Germline-derived CDR1 and CDR2 are MDHEN and SYDVKM. Trimming left V 3 bases short and J 0 bases short, with 17 bases between. The CDR3 runs 17 residues. The CDR3 is CASSFNQGRAMNTEAFF. The DNA of the CDR3 is TGTGCCAGCAGTTTTAACCAAGGCAGGGCAATGAACACTGAAGCTTTCTTT.

This clone was detected once. The rearrangement uses TRBV5-4 and TRBJ2-6, with 10 bases aligning to TRBD1. V lost 9 bases to trimming and J lost 0 bases; unmatched junction nucleotides: 6. The CDR3 loop spans 16 amino acids. Per the germline V gene, CDR1 is SGHNT and CDR2 is YYREEE (reference sequence). The DNA for the CDR3 is TGTGCCACAGGGACAGGGGAAAACTCTGGGGCCAACGTCCTGACTTTC. It yields the protein CATGTGENSGANVLTF.

This clone was observed a handful of times. The V call is TRBV5-1, the J call TRBJ2-1; 10 bases are a match to TRBD2. The CDR3 consists of 15 residues. Germline CDR1 reads SGHRS; CDR2 reads YFSETQ. V was pared by 5 bases and J by 5 bases, with 7 bases of the junction left unmatched. The CDR3 sequence: CASRRSLAGDNEQFF. In DNA, the CDR3 is TGCGCCAGCAGGCGGTCCCTAGCGGGGGACAATGAGCAGTTCTTC.

This chain joins TRBV6-4 and TRBJ2-1, with D possibly TRBD2 on 5 matching bases. Germline lookup yields CDR1 MRHNA and CDR2 SNTAGT. V gave up 3 bases and J gave up 8 bases, with 14 bases separating them. The CDR3 consists of 14 residues. This CDR3 reads CASSESRAADEQFF. DNA of the CDR3: TGTGCCAGCAGTGAATCGAGGGCCGCCGATGAGCAGTTCTTC.

The gene calls are TRBV5-1 and TRBJ2-1, with TRBD1 as a possible D gene (6 bases). The CDR3 loop spans 15 amino acids. Per the germline V gene, CDR1 is SGHRS and CDR2 is YFSETQ. V was pared by 3 bases and J by 4 bases, with 14 bases between. CDR3 DNA sequence: TGCGCCAGCAGCTCGGGCCAGGGGCGGTACAATGAGCAGTTCTTC. Translated: CASSSGQGRYNEQFF.

The chain uses TRBV7-9 and TRBJ1-3, with 7 bases fitting TRBD1. The ends lost 2 bases at V and 5 bases at J; junction bases unmatched: 3. Germline V lookup: CDR1 SEHNR, CDR2 FQNEAQ (reference sequence). The length of the CDR3 is 14 residues. CDR3 region: CASSLQGERNTIYF. CDR3 in DNA: TGTGCCAGCAGCTTACAGGGGGAGCGAAACACCATATATTTT.

This clone was seen just once. The V gene is TRBV19, the J gene TRBJ2-1; 8 bases fit TRBD1. Germline V gene lookup returns CDR1 LNHDA and CDR2 SQIVND (reference sequence). This CDR3 comprises 15 residues. Trimming at V came to 7 bases and at J to 4 bases, leaving 9 bases not matched to a gene. The chain's CDR3 is CASTDRAEYYNEQFF. CDR3 bases: TGTGCCAGTACGGACAGGGCCGAATATTACAATGAGCAGTTCTTC.

The chain combines TRBV7-9 with TRBJ1-3; D is ambiguous. Trimming removed 3 bases from V and 0 bases from J, with 12 bases in between. The CDR3 totals 16 residues. Germline-derived CDR1 and CDR2 are SEHNR and FQNEAQ (reference sequence). This chain's CDR3 is CASSFTATSSGNTIYF. CDR3 DNA: TGTGCCAGCAGCTTCACCGCTACGAGCTCTGGAAACACCATATATTTT.

This chain connects TRBV9 to TRBJ1-3, with TRBD1 as a possible D gene (6 bases). V gave up 0 bases and J gave up 7 bases, with 11 bases separating them. This CDR3 has 14 amino acids. In germline, CDR1 is SGDLS, CDR2 YYNGEE. The CDR3 sequence: CASSVEQGRNTIYF. DNA of the CDR3: TGTGCCAGCAGCGTAGAACAGGGCAGGAACACCATATATTTT.

This chain uses TRBV18 with TRBJ2-2; weak D call: TRBD2 (5 bases). Germline V gene data show CDR1 as KGHSH and CDR2 as LQKENI. V lost 4 bases, J lost 2 bases, and 14 bases lay in between. The CDR3 is 16 amino acids. CDR3 amino acids: CASSRAGRENTGELFF. The CDR3 bases are TGTGCCAGCTCACGAGCCGGACGGGAAAACACCGGGGAGCTGTTTTTT.

V is TRBV28 and J is TRBJ1-4, with D tentatively TRBD1 (5 bases). The CDR3 spans 15 residues. Germline V gene lookup returns CDR1 MDHEN and CDR2 SYDVKM. V was shortened by 5 bases and J by 0 bases, with 10 bases between the two germline ends. As DNA, the CDR3 is TGTGCCAGCAGTGTCGGGGGTGCAACTAATGAAAAACTGTTTTTT. This sequence encodes CASSVGGATNEKLFF.

This chain uses TRBV2 with TRBJ1-2; D is undetermined. The CDR3 is 13 amino acids. V lost 7 bases to trimming and J lost 2 bases, with 11 bases between them. Germline assignment: CDR1 SNHLY and CDR2 FYNNEI. CDR3 residues: CASIYSSNYGYTF. The DNA of the CDR3 is TGTGCCAGCATCTACAGTTCCAACTATGGCTACACCTTC.

V is TRBV2 and J is TRBJ1-2; D perhaps matches TRBD1 (6 bases). Germline V gene sequence: CDR1 SNHLY, CDR2 FYNNEI. V gave up 4 bases and J gave up 2 bases, with 8 bases separating them. CDR3 length: 13 amino acids. CDR3 loop: CASSADRNYGYTF. The CDR3 bases are TGTGCCAGCAGTGCGGACAGAAACTATGGCTACACCTTC.

The chain uses TRBV18 and TRBJ2-7; 7 bases match TRBD1. Germline V gene data show CDR1 as KGHSH and CDR2 as LQKENI. The ends lost 1 base at V and 6 bases at J; junction bases unmatched: 9. The CDR3 totals 15 residues. The CDR3 DNA reads as TGTGCCAGCTCACCACTTCCACAGGGGCTAGGCGAGCAGTACTTC. It encodes CASSPLPQGLGEQYF.

The gene calls are TRBV6-1 and TRBJ1-1; 9 bases are shared with TRBD1. The CDR3 totals 15 residues. Germline CDR1 is MNHNS and CDR2 is SASEGT. V was clipped by 2 bases and J by 2 bases; unmatched bases: 3. CDR3 amino acids: CASSELGQGNTEAFF. CDR3 nucleotide sequence: TGTGCCAGCAGTGAATTGGGACAGGGAAACACTGAAGCTTTCTTT.

This clone showed up just once. This sequence joins TRBV7-9 and TRBJ2-7; D unclear. V was pared by 5 bases and J by 3 bases, with 8 bases between. Germline V gene data show CDR1 as SEHNR and CDR2 as FQNEAQ (reference sequence). CDR3 length equals 12 residues. CDR3 loop: CASSPLSYEQYF. The CDR3 bases are TGTGCCAGCAGCCCCCTCAGCTACGAGCAGTACTTC. Full variable domain (rest looked up from reference TRBV7-9 and TRBJ2-7): DTGVSQNPRHKITKRGQNVTFRCDPISEHNRLYWYRQTLGQGPEFLTYFQNEAQLEKSRLLSDRFSAERPKGSFSTLEIQRTEQGDSAMYLCASSPLSYEQYFGPGTRLTVT.

The V and J genes are TRBV28 and TRBJ1-2; no firm D call. V was trimmed by 4 bases and J by 1 base, leaving 4 bases between them. The CDR3 sequence is 12 residues long. The germline gives CDR1 MDHEN, CDR2 SYDVKM. The CDR3 is CASSSSNYGYTF. As DNA, the CDR3 is TGTGCCAGCAGTTCCAGTAACTATGGCTACACCTTC.

This chain links TRBV14 with TRBJ1-4, with TRBD1 as a possible D gene (6 bases). Germline assignment: CDR1 SGHDN and CDR2 FVKESK. Trimming removed 6 bases at V and 5 bases at J, with 10 bases between. The CDR3 runs 13 residues. This chain's CDR3 is CASRDSPNEKLFF. For the CDR3, the DNA is TGTGCCAGCAGGGACAGCCCCAATGAAAAACTGTTTTTT.